Below are 17 T cell receptor beta chains sequenced from a single sample in a study of cytomegalovirus exposure and HLA in healthy donors. Assay used: immunoSEQ multiplex PCR; TCRdb lists only in-frame clones, some missing. This sample has about 130,000 clones; approximately 94% occur once, and the top ten carry roughly 1.3%. Sequenced: PBMCs. All receptors derive from a woman younger than 30 in good health and CMV-seronegative.

This sequence joins TRBV25-1 and TRBJ2-3, with D tentatively TRBD2 (5 bases). Trimming stripped 4 bases from V and 3 bases from J, with 11 bases between. The CDR3 length is 14 residues. The germline CDR1 and CDR2 sequences are MGHDK and SYGVNS. The CDR3 DNA is TGTGCCAGCAGTGTTGGTGGACTTACAGATACGCAGTATTTT. Its translation: CASSVGGLTDTQYF.

This clone was detected once. This chain links TRBV15 with TRBJ1-2, with 9 bases matching TRBD1. The CDR3 length is 14 residues. Germline CDR1 is LNHNV and CDR2 is YYDKDF (reference sequence). V was clipped by 1 base and J by 7 bases; unmatched bases: 4. CDR3 sequence reads: CATSRGQGEGGYTF. CDR3 sequence (DNA): TGTGCCACCAGCAGAGGACAGGGGGAGGGTGGCTACACCTTC.

The chain employs TRBV4-1 and TRBJ2-7; 7 nucleotides agree with TRBD2. Germline V gene sequence: CDR1 MGHRA, CDR2 YSYEKL. The CDR3 length is 15 residues. Germline trimming cut 3 bases from V and 2 bases from J; bases unmatched to any gene: 7. The DNA of the CDR3 is TGCGCCAGCAGCCAGACTTGGGAGGGGACCTACGAGCAGTACTTC. This translates into CASSQTWEGTYEQYF.

The V gene is TRBV6-5, the J gene TRBJ1-4, with 7 bases fitting TRBD1. Unmatched junction bases numbered 7, after V lost 7 bases and J lost 5 bases. The CDR3 is made up of 14 amino acids. In germline, CDR1 is MNHEY, CDR2 SVGAGI. CDR3 coding DNA: TGTGCCAGCAAGGGACAGCCCGCCAATGAAAAACTGTTTTTT. Protein product: CASKGQPANEKLFF.

This chain connects TRBV5-5 to TRBJ2-5; 13 bases agree with TRBD2. The V gene's germline CDR1 is SGHKS and CDR2 YYEKEE (reference sequence). V dropped 4 bases and J dropped 4; count of bases not matched to a gene: 13. CDR3 length: 18 amino acids. The CDR3 reads CASSSNELAGGPGETQYF. The CDR3 DNA sequence: TGTGCCAGCAGCAGCAACGAACTAGCGGGGGGGCCGGGAGAGACCCAGTACTTC.

This chain uses TRBV9 with TRBJ1-2; possible D gene TRBD1, 6 bases. Trimming took 0 bases from V and 0 from J, leaving 12 bases between them. The CDR3 runs 16 residues. Looked up from germline, CDR1 is SGDLS and CDR2 is YYNGEE. CDR3 amino acids: CASSVGTARANYGYTF. In DNA form, the CDR3 reads TGTGCCAGCAGCGTAGGGACAGCGAGAGCTAACTATGGCTACACCTTC.

This chain connects TRBV28 to TRBJ2-5, with D perhaps TRBD2 (5 bases). Deletions cut 8 bases from V and 1 base from J, with 23 bases between. This CDR3 has 17 residues. Germline lookup yields CDR1 MDHEN and CDR2 SYDVKM. The CDR3 bases are TGTGCCAGCCCCCCACTCGCGGGCGGTTGTTTCCAAGAGACCCAGTACTTC. It yields the protein CASPPLAGGCFQETQYF.

A single count supports this clone. The rearrangement joins TRBV28 to TRBJ2-3, with D tentatively TRBD2 (5 bases). V was cut by 4 bases and J by 8 bases, with 10 bases left in between. Germline V CDR1 and CDR2: MDHEN, SYDVKM. The CDR3 covers 12 residues. The CDR3 loop reads CASSSVEGTQYF. The CDR3 coding sequence is TGTGCCAGCAGTTCAGTCGAGGGTACGCAGTATTTT.

The chain combines TRBV19 with TRBJ1-6; a weak D match, TRBD1 (6 bases). Germline V CDR1 and CDR2: LNHDA, SQIVND (reference sequence). The CDR3 is 14 residues long. The V end was cut by 4 bases, the J end by 7 bases, with 11 bases between. The CDR3 sequence: CASSTGQKNSPLHF. CDR3 coding DNA: TGTGCCAGTAGTACCGGACAGAAGAATTCACCCCTCCACTTT.

The gene calls are TRBV5-1 and TRBJ2-3; TRBD1 matches at 7 bases. The germline gives CDR1 SGHRS, CDR2 YFSETQ. V trimming: 3 bases; J trimming: 1 base; junction bases outside the gene matches: 2. The CDR3 totals 14 residues. DNA for the CDR3: TGCGCCAGCAGCTGGGGGACAGGCACAGATACGCAGTATTTT. It specifies CASSWGTGTDTQYF.

CDR3 bases: TGTGCCAGCAGTGCCAAACGCCTCGGCGGGGCCCTGGACACTGAAGCTTTCTTT. The encoded protein is CASSAKRLGGALDTEAFF. The genes are TRBV2 and TRBJ1-1; tentative D call: TRBD1 (5 bases). The germline CDR1 and CDR2 sequences are SNHLY and FYNNEI. V was shortened by 4 bases and J by 3 bases, with 24 bases between the two germline ends. This CDR3 comprises 18 residues.

The V call is TRBV27, the J call TRBJ2-7; 8 nucleotides line up with TRBD1. V gave up 0 bases and J gave up 5 bases; unmatched junction bases: 6. This CDR3 is 15 amino acids long. Germline assignment: CDR1 MNHEY and CDR2 SMNVEV (reference sequence). CDR3 nucleotides: TGTGCCAGCAGTTTATCGTGGGACAGGATCGACGAGCAGTACTTC. Its protein product is CASSLSWDRIDEQYF.

The chain combines TRBV5-1 with TRBJ1-2; 8 nucleotides match TRBD1. Germline CDR1 is SGHRS and CDR2 is YFSETQ. The CDR3 totals 15 residues. J gave up 5 bases and V 5 bases, and 11 bases lay outside the gene matches. This CDR3 is CASRQKQGGVYGYTF. In DNA form, the CDR3 reads TGCGCCAGCAGGCAGAAACAGGGGGGGGTTTATGGCTACACCTTC.

The V gene is TRBV2, the J gene TRBJ2-1; D ambiguous. The CDR3 sequence is 13 residues long. Germline CDR1 SNHLY, CDR2 FYNNEI. Trimming left V 4 bases short and J 7 bases short, with 11 bases between. DNA of the CDR3: TGTGCCAGCAGTGGCCAGGTCCCTAATGAGCAGTTCTTC. Residues: CASSGQVPNEQFF.

V is TRBV7-2 and J is TRBJ2-3, with a possible D match to TRBD2 (6 bases). Deletions cut 1 base from V and 2 bases from J, with 13 bases between. The CDR3 runs 16 residues. Germline lookup yields CDR1 SGHTA and CDR2 FQGNSA. The CDR3, as DNA: TGTGCCAGCAGCTTAGTTGCGGGGAGAAACACAGATACGCAGTATTTT. This translates into CASSLVAGRNTDTQYF.

The rearrangement joins TRBV9 to TRBJ2-3; 9 positions agree with TRBD2. The CDR3 is made up of 17 amino acids. Germline V gene data show CDR1 as SGDLS and CDR2 as YYNGEE. V trimming: 3 bases; J trimming: 2 bases; junction bases outside the gene matches: 10. CDR3 residues: CASSGALTSGPTDTQYF. The DNA for the CDR3 is TGTGCCAGCAGCGGAGCCCTCACTAGCGGGCCCACAGATACGCAGTATTTT. The full variable domain, in which reference TRBV9 and TRBJ2-3 provide the parts outside the CDR3, is DSGVTQTPKHLITATGQRVTLRCSPRSGDLSVYWYQQSLDQGLQFLIQYYNGEERAKGNILERFSAQQFPDLHSELNLSSLELGDSALYFCASSGALTSGPTDTQYFGPGTRLTVL.

The chain recombines TRBV25-1 with TRBJ1-4; tentative D call: TRBD1 (5 bases). Germline V gene lookup returns CDR1 MGHDK and CDR2 SYGVNS. Deletions cut 6 bases from V and 7 bases from J, with 12 bases between. The CDR3 length is 13 residues. Here the CDR3 reads CASRGVNAEKLFF. The DNA of the CDR3 is TGTGCCAGCAGAGGGGTTAATGCTGAAAAACTGTTTTTT. The full variable domain, its missing parts supplied by reference TRBV25-1 and TRBJ1-4, is EADIYQTPRYLVIGTGKKITLECSQTMGHDKMYWYQQDPGMELHLIHYSYGVNSTEKGDLSSESTVSRIRTEHFPLTLESARPSHTSQYLCASRGVNAEKLFFGSGTQLSVL.